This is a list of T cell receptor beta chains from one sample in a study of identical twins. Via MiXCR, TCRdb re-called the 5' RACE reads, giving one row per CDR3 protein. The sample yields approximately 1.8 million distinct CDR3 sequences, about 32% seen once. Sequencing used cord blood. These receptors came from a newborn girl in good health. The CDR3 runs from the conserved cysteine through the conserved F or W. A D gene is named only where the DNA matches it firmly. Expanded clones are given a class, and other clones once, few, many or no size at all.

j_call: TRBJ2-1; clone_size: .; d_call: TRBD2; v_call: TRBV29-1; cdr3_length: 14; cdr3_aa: CSPRGGSNHNEQFF; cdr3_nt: TGCAGCCCCCGGGGCGGGAGTAACCACAATGAGCAGTTCTTC
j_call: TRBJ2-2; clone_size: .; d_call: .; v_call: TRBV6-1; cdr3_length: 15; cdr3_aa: CASAEQGWGTGELFF; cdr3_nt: TGTGCCAGCGCTGAACAGGGTTGGGGCACCGGGGAGCTGTTTTTT
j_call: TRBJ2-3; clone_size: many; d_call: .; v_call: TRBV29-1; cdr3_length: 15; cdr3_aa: CSVGGQGRSPNTQYF; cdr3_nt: TGCAGCGTTGGAGGGCAGGGGCGCTCCCCTAATACGCAGTATTTT
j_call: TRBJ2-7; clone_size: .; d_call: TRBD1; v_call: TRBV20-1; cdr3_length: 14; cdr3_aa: CSALGTDYYNEQYF; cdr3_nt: TGCAGTGCTTTAGGGACAGACTACTACAATGAGCAGTACTTC
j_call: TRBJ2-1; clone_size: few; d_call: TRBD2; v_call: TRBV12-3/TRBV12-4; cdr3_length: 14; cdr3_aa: CASSLSAGDNEQFF; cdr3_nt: TGTGCCAGCAGTTTATCAGCGGGAGACAATGAGCAGTTCTTC
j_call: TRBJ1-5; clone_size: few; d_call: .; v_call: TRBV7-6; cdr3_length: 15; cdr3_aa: CASSPWTYSNQPQHF; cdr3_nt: TGTGCCAGCAGCCCCTGGACATATAGCAATCAGCCCCAGCATTTT
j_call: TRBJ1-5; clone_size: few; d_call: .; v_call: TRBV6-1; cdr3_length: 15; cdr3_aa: CASSEGPIPNQPQHF; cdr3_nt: TGTGCCAGCAGTGAAGGACCGATTCCGAATCAGCCCCAGCATTTT
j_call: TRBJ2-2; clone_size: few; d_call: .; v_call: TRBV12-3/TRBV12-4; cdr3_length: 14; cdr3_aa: CASSLGGAPGELFF; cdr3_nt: TGTGCCAGCAGTTTAGGGGGGGCCCCCGGGGAGCTGTTTTTT
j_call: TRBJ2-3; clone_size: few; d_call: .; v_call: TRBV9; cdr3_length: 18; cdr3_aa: CASSVPSSTSRSTDTQYF; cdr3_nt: TGTGCCAGCAGCGTCCCCTCCAGCACTAGCCGTAGCACAGATACGCAGTATTTT
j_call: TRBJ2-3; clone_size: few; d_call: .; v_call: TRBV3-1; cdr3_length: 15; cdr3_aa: CASSLANARLNTQYF; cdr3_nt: TGTGCCAGCAGCTTGGCCAATGCCCGACTAAATACGCAGTATTTT
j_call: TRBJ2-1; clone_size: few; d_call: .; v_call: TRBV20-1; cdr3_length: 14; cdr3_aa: CSAGDVATYNEQFF; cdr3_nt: TGCAGTGCTGGTGATGTGGCCACCTACAATGAGCAGTTCTTC
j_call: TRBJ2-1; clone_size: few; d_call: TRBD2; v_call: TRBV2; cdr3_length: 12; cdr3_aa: CARTSGYNEQFF; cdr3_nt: TGTGCCAGGACTAGCGGCTACAATGAGCAGTTCTTC
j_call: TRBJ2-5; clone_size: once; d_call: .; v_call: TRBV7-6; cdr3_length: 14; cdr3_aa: CASSLASRKETQYF; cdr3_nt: TGTGCCAGCTCTTTGGCCTCCCGGAAAGAGACCCAGTACTTC
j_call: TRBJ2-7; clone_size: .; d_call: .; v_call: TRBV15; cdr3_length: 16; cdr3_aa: CATSRDPGVAYNEQYF; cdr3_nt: TGTGCCACCAGCAGAGATCCAGGGGTCGCCTACAATGAGCAGTACTTC
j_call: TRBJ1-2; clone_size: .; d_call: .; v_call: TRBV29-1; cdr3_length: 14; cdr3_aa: CSVETTGGTYGYTF; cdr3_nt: TGCAGCGTTGAAACCACCGGGGGGACCTATGGCTACACCTTC
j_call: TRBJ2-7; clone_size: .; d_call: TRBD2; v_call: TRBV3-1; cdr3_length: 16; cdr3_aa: CASSQTGLATGYEQYF; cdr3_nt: TGTGCCAGCAGTCAAACCGGACTAGCTACGGGTTACGAGCAGTACTTC
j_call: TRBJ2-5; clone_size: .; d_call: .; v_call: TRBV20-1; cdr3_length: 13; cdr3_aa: CSARGQEQGTQYF; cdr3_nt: TGCAGTGCTAGAGGACAGGAACAAGGGACCCAGTACTTC